This T cell receptor (beta chain) was sequenced for a study of cytomegalovirus exposure and HLA in healthy donors. Findings and caveats of the study: A later analysis linked a missense DCLRE1C variant to TCR beta V- and J-gene trimming.

This CDR3 comprises 15 residues. Per germline, CDR1 SGHDN and CDR2 FVKESK. Trimming removed 0 bases at V and 8 bases at J, with 16 bases between. Only a few counts were recorded for this clone. Its target is unknown. 60 Vbeta and 13 Jbeta primers were used in PCR. Some clones are missing from TCRdb's copy, which holds only in-frame ones; the method was immunoSEQ multiplex PCR. The sample includes 65,000 to 70,000 clones, around 80% of them seen just once. The source is a man aged 50-60 years in good health and CMV-seronegative. The chain combines TRBV14 with TRBJ1-2; tentatively, D is TRBD1 (6 bases). Material: PBMCs. The DNA of the CDR3 is TGTGCCAGCAGCCAAGATTGGCAGGGGCGATTAGGCTACACCTTC. Protein product: CASSQDWQGRLGYTF.